This T cell receptor (beta chain) was observed in a study of cytomegalovirus exposure and HLA in healthy donors. For this clone: The antigen remains unidentified.

The study's findings and limits: Clusters of TCRs from the first cohort tended to co-occur in the 95 to 150 validation repertoires (as a later analysis found). The classifier, whose performance was assessed in both the original and validation cohorts, reportedly diagnosed cytomegalovirus status with high specificity and sensitivity.

The data were produced by immunoSEQ multiplex PCR, yet TCRdb's version contains in-frame clones alone and is incomplete. The sample consists of approximately 99,000 clones, around 95% of them appearing once. The source is a woman aged 18-29 years in good health and CMV-seronegative. Sequencing input: PBMCs.

CDR3: CASSIGQINTGELFF. In DNA form, the CDR3 reads TGTGCCAGTAGTATAGGGCAGATCAACACCGGGGAGCTGTTTTTT. This chain uses TRBV19 with TRBJ2-2; D is ambiguous. CDR1 is LNHDA, CDR2 SQIVND, per germline (reference sequence). Trimming stripped 1 base from V and 2 bases from J, with 8 bases between. The CDR3 totals 15 residues.